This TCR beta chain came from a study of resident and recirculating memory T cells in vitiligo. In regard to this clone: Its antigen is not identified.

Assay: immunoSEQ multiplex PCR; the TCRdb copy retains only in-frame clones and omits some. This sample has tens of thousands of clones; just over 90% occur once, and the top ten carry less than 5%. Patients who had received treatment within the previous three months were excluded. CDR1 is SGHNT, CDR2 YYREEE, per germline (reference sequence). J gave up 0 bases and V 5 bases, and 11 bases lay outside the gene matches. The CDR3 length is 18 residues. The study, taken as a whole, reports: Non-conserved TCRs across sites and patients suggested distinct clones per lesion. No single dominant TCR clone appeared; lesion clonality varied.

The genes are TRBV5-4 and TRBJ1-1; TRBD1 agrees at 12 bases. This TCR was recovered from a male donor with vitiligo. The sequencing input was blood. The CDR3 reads CASRRLPGQGAMNTEAFF. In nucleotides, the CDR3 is TGTGCCAGCAGGCGCTTACCGGGACAGGGGGCGATGAACACTGAAGCTTTCTTT.